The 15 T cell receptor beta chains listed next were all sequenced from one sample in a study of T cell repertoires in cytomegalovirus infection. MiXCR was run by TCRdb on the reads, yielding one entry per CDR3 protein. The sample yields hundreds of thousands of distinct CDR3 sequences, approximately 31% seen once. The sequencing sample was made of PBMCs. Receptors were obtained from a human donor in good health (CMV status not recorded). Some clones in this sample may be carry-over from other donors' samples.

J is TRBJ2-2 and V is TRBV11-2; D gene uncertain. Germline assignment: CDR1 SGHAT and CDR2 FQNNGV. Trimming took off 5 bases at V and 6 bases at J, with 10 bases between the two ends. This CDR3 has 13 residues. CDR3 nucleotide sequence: TGTGCCAGCAGCCTCCGGGCCCCCGGGGAGCTGTTTTTT. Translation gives CASSLRAPGELFF. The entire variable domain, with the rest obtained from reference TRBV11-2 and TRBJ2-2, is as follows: EAGVAQSPRYKIIEKRQSVAFWCNPISGHATLYWYQQILGQGPKLLIQFQNNGVVDDSQLPKDRFSAERLKGVDSTLKIQPAKLEDSAVYLCASSLRAPGELFFGEGSRLTVL.

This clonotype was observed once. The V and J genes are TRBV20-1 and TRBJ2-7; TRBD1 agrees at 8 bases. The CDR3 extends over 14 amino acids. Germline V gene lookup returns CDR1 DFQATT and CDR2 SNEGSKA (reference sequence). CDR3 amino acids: CRPSTGANSYEQYF. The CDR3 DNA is TGCAGGCCTTCGACAGGGGCCAACTCCTACGAGCAGTACTTC.

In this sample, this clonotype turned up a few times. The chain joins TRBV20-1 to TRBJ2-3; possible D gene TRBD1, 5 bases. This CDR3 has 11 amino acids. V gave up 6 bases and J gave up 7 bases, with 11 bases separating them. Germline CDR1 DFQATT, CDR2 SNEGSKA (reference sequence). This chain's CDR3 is CSAPRENTQYF. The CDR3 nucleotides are TGCAGTGCCCCCAGGGAAAATACGCAGTATTTT.

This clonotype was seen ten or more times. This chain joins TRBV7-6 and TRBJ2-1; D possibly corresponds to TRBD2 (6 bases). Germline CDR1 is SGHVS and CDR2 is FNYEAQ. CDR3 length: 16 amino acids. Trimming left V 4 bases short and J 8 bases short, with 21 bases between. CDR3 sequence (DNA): TGTGCCAGCAGCTGGTACGCGGGACTCTTCAATGATGAGCAGTTCTTC. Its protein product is CASSWYAGLFNDEQFF. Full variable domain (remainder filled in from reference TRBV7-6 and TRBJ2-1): GAGVSQSPRYKVTKRGQDVALRCDPISGHVSLYWYRQALGQGPEFLTYFNYEAQQDKSGLPNDRFSAERPEGSISTLTIQRTEQRDSAMYRCASSWYAGLFNDEQFFGPGTRLTVL.

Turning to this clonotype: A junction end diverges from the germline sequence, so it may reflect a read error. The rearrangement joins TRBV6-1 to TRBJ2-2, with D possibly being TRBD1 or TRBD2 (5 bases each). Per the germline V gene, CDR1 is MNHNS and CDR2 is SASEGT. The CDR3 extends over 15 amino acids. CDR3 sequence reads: CDSSGLRGNTGELFF. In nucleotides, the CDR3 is TGTGACAGCAGTGGGTTGAGGGGGAACACCGGGGAGCTGTTTTTT.

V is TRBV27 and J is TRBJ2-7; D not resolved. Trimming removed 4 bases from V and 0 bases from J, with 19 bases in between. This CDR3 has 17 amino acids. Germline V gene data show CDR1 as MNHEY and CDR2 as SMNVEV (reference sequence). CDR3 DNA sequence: TGTGCCAGCAGTTCCTCTCCCTCTGAGTTATTCTCCTACGAGCAGTACTTC. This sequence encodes CASSSSPSELFSYEQYF.

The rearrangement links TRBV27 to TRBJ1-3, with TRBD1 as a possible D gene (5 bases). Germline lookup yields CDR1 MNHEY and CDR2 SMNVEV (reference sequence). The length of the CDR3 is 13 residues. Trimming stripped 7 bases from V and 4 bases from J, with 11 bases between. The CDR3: CASKTPGGNTIYF. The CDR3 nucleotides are TGTGCCAGCAAAACCCCAGGGGGAAACACCATATATTTT.

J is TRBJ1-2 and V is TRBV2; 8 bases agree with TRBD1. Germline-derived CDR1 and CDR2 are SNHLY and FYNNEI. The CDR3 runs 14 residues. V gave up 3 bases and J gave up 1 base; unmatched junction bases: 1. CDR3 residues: CASSEDRVNYGYTF. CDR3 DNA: TGTGCCAGCAGTGAGGACAGGGTTAACTATGGCTACACCTTC. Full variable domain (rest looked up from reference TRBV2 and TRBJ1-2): EPEVTQTPSHQVTQMGQEVILRCVPISNHLYFYWYRQILGQKVEFLVSFYNNEISEKSEIFDDQFSVERPDGSNFTLKIRSTKLEDSAMYFCASSEDRVNYGYTFGSGTRLTVV.

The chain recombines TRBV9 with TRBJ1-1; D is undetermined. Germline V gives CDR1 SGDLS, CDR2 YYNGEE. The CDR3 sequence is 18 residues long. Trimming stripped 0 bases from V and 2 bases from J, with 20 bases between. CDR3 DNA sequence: TGTGCCAGCAGCGTAGCGGGAGAGACCGCGACCCTTAACACTGAAGCTTTCTTT. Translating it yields CASSVAGETATLNTEAFF.

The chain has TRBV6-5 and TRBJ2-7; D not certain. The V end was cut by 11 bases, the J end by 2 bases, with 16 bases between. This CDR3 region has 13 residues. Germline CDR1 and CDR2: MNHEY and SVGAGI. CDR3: CASQGAATYEQYF. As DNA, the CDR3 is TGTGCCTCCCAAGGCGCAGCCACCTACGAGCAGTACTTC.

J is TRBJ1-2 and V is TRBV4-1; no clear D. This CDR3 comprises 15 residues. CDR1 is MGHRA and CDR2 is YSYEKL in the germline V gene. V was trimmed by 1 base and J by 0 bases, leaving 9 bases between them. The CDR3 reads CASSQVGSTNYGYTF. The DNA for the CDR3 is TGCGCCAGCAGCCAAGTCGGCTCTACTAACTATGGCTACACCTTC.

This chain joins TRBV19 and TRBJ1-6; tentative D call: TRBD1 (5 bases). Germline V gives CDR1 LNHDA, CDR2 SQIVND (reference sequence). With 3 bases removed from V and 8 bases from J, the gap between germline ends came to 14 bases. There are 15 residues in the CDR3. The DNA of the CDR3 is TGTGCCAGTAGTATCCGACAACTGGGGGATTCACCCCTCCACTTT. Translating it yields CASSIRQLGDSPLHF.

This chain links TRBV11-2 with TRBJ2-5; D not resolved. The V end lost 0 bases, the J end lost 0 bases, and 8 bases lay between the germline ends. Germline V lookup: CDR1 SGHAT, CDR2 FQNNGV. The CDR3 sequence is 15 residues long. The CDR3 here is CASSLDRKNQETQYF. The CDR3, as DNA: TGTGCCAGCAGCTTAGATCGAAAGAACCAAGAGACCCAGTACTTC.

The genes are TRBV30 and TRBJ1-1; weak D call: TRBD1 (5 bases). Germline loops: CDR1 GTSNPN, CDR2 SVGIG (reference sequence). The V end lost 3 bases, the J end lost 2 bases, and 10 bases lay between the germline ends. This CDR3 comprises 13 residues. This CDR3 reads CAWSLDSNTEAFF. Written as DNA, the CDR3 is TGTGCCTGGAGCCTAGACAGTAACACTGAAGCTTTCTTT.

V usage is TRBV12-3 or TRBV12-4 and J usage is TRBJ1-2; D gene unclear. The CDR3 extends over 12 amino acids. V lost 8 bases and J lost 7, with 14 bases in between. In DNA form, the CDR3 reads TGTGCCAGCGGAGTTGGGCAGATTGGCTACACCTTC. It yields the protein CASGVGQIGYTF.